This entry lists 32 T cell receptor beta chains sequenced from one sample in a study of cytomegalovirus exposure and HLA in healthy donors. Produced via immunoSEQ multiplex PCR; TCRdb's table is partial and in-frame only. This table has 180,000 or so clones, roughly 86% appearing once. Specimen: PBMCs. These TCRs come from a man aged 25 to 40 in good health and CMV-seropositive.

This clone was seen more than once but under ten times. The gene calls are TRBV6-5 and TRBJ1-2, with 11 bases matching TRBD1. This CDR3 contains 15 residues. With 5 bases clipped from V and 3 bases from J, the junction kept 5 bases outside the gene matches. Per the germline V gene, CDR1 is MNHEY and CDR2 is SVGAGI. The CDR3 spells CASSGTGGSDYGYTF. The CDR3 DNA is TGTGCCAGCAGTGGGACAGGGGGGAGTGACTATGGCTACACCTTC.

The chain links TRBV5-6 to TRBJ2-2; D unclear. This CDR3 spans 14 amino acids. V shed 1 base and J shed 3 bases, with 7 bases lying between them. Germline assignment: CDR1 SGHDT and CDR2 YYEEEE. This chain's CDR3 is CASSLIGYTGELFF. CDR3 bases: TGTGCCAGCAGCTTGATAGGGTACACCGGGGAGCTGTTTTTT.

The sample holds a few counts of this clone. The chain is built from TRBV19 and TRBJ2-7; D assignment may be TRBD1 or TRBD2 (5 bases each). The CDR3 length is 15 residues. The V end lost 5 bases, the J end lost 2 bases, and 16 bases lay between the germline ends. From germline, CDR1 is LNHDA and CDR2 SQIVND (reference sequence). The CDR3 bases are TGTGCCAGTAGTCCATCAGGGAGCCGACCCTACGAGCAGTACTTC. Translation gives CASSPSGSRPYEQYF.

The chain carries TRBV18 and TRBJ2-7; D not resolved. The CDR3 length is 12 residues. Looked up from germline, CDR1 is KGHSH and CDR2 is LQKENI. Trimming removed 3 bases at V and 7 bases at J, with 10 bases between. CDR3 DNA sequence: TGTGCCAGCTCACCCCTGTTTGGGGAGCAGTACTTC. Translated: CASSPLFGEQYF.

The CDR3 DNA reads as TGTGCCGTTGGGGGAGATGAGCAGTTCTTC. Amino acid sequence: CAVGGDEQFF. V and J are TRBV19 and TRBJ2-1, with D perhaps assigned TRBD1 or TRBD2 (5 bases each). CDR1 is LNHDA, CDR2 SQIVND, per germline (reference sequence). CDR3 length: 10 residues. V was trimmed by 11 bases and J by 8 bases, leaving 10 bases between them.

The V and J genes are TRBV4-1 and TRBJ2-3; 12 bases are shared with TRBD2. This CDR3 has 18 amino acids. Germline CDR1 MGHRA, CDR2 YSYEKL. V dropped 0 bases and J dropped 6; count of bases not matched to a gene: 10. CDR3 sequence: CASSQDPKTSGSGDTQYF. As DNA, the CDR3 is TGCGCCAGCAGCCAAGACCCCAAGACTAGCGGGAGTGGGGATACGCAGTATTTT.

This clone showed up just a few times. This chain links TRBV30 with TRBJ2-7; TRBD1 aligns across 7 bases. Germline loops: CDR1 GTSNPN, CDR2 SVGIG (reference sequence). J was trimmed by 1 base and V by 7 bases; bases with no gene match: 7. The CDR3 covers 13 residues. The CDR3 spells CASKGTESYEQYF. The CDR3 DNA reads as TGTGCCTCGAAAGGGACAGAATCCTACGAGCAGTACTTC.

This chain links TRBV4-2 with TRBJ1-5; D unclear. V shed 0 bases and J shed 2 bases, with 8 bases lying between them. Germline CDR1 is LGHNA and CDR2 is YNFKEQ. The CDR3 loop spans 15 amino acids. CDR3 coding DNA: TGTGCCAGCAGCCAAGAGACGGCGGGCAATCAGCCCCAGCATTTT. This gives the protein CASSQETAGNQPQHF.

This rearrangement joins TRBV27 to TRBJ2-1; 8 bases match TRBD2. Germline V gives CDR1 MNHEY, CDR2 SMNVEV (reference sequence). V lost 7 bases, J lost 0 bases, and 5 bases stayed unmatched. CDR3 length equals 15 residues. The CDR3 DNA reads as TGTGCCAGCACCCCCGGGACTAGCTCCTACAATGAGCAGTTCTTC. Translation gives CASTPGTSSYNEQFF.

The rearrangement links TRBV7-2 to TRBJ2-7; the match to TRBD2 covers 10 bases. This CDR3 region has 14 residues. Germline-derived CDR1 and CDR2 are SGHTA and FQGNSA. The junction had 10 bases not matched to a gene; V was cut back by 10 bases and J by 4 bases. This CDR3 reads CATSERGGPYEQYF. CDR3 in DNA: TGTGCCACCTCGGAGCGGGGGGGGCCGTACGAGCAGTACTTC.

The V gene is TRBV2, the J gene TRBJ2-5; D gene ambiguous. The germline V and J ends were trimmed by 8 bases and 2 bases, with 6 bases remaining between them. Germline CDR1 and CDR2: SNHLY and FYNNEI. The CDR3 has 11 amino acids. The CDR3 is CASGSQETQYF. Written as DNA, the CDR3 is TGTGCCAGCGGATCTCAAGAGACCCAGTACTTC. The variable domain in full, with the rest retrieved from reference TRBV2 and TRBJ2-5, is EPEVTQTPSHQVTQMGQEVILRCVPISNHLYFYWYRQILGQKVEFLVSFYNNEISEKSEIFDDQFSVERPDGSNFTLKIRSTKLEDSAMYFCASGSQETQYFGPGTRLLVL.

The V call is TRBV9, the J call TRBJ1-2; TRBD1 matches 11 bases. Germline V gene sequence: CDR1 SGDLS, CDR2 YYNGEE. This CDR3 has 17 amino acids. V gave up 4 bases and J gave up 4 bases; unmatched junction bases: 12. CDR3 residues: CASSPRGGGQGVYGYTF. In nucleotides, the CDR3 is TGTGCCAGCAGCCCCCGGGGAGGGGGACAGGGGGTCTATGGCTACACCTTC.

This clone occurred once. CDR3 nucleotide sequence: TGTGCCAGCAGTGCGAACAGGGTATACCACAATGAGCAGTTCTTC. Translating gives CASSANRVYHNEQFF. The chain employs TRBV28 and TRBJ2-1; possible D gene TRBD1, 6 bases. The germline gives CDR1 MDHEN, CDR2 SYDVKM. The V and J ends lost 5 bases and 5 bases respectively, with 16 bases between them. This CDR3 is built from 15 residues.

This clone was observed a single time. CDR3 amino acids: CASNSSPGLATDTQYF. CDR3 nucleotide sequence: TGTGCCAGCAACTCGAGTCCGGGACTAGCGACAGATACGCAGTATTTT. The chain is built from TRBV5-6 and TRBJ2-3; 10 bases are shared with TRBD2. The ends lost 6 bases at V and 3 bases at J; junction bases unmatched: 10. Germline assignment: CDR1 SGHDT and CDR2 YYEEEE. This CDR3 has 16 residues.

The chain is built from TRBV5-1 and TRBJ2-1, with 12 nucleotides matching TRBD1. Germline values: CDR1 SGHRS, CDR2 YFSETQ. The trim removed 3 bases at V and 9 bases at J, leaving 7 bases unmatched. This CDR3 region has 15 residues. This CDR3 reads CASSSSGTGGREQFF. In DNA form, the CDR3 reads TGCGCCAGCAGCTCGTCCGGGACAGGGGGCCGTGAGCAGTTCTTC. Drawing the rest from reference TRBV5-1 and TRBJ2-1, the complete variable domain is KAGVTQTPRYLIKTRGQQVTLSCSPISGHRSVSWYQQTPGQGLQFLFEYFSETQRNKGNFPGRFSGRQFSNSRSEMNVSTLELGDSALYLCASSSSGTGGREQFFGPGTRLTVL.

This chain connects TRBV30 to TRBJ1-5; D uncertain. Germline V gene lookup returns CDR1 GTSNPN and CDR2 SVGIG (reference sequence). With 2 bases removed from V and 3 bases from J, the gap between germline ends came to 8 bases. The CDR3 is 13 amino acids. The CDR3 protein is CAWSLGDNQPQHF. In DNA, the CDR3 is TGTGCCTGGAGTTTGGGTGACAATCAGCCCCAGCATTTT.

The chain links TRBV19 to TRBJ1-5; possibly TRBD1 for D (6 bases). This CDR3 is 16 amino acids long. The V end lost 7 bases, the J end lost 2 bases, and 18 bases lay between the germline ends. Germline CDR1 is LNHDA and CDR2 is SQIVND (reference sequence). CDR3 amino acids: CASIARQELGNQPQHF. The CDR3 coding sequence is TGTGCCAGTATAGCGAGACAGGAGCTGGGCAATCAGCCCCAGCATTTT.

With regard to this clone: Other DNA sequences within the sample encode an identical CDR3. CDR3: CASSSREETQYF. The CDR3, as DNA: TGTGCCAGCAGTTCCAGGGAAGAGACCCAGTACTTC. This sequence joins TRBV27 and TRBJ2-5, with a possible D match to TRBD1 (5 bases). Germline loops: CDR1 MNHEY, CDR2 SMNVEV (reference sequence). This CDR3 region has 12 residues. V shed 4 bases and J shed 3 bases, with 6 bases lying between them.

The V gene is TRBV4-1, the J gene TRBJ2-1, with 11 positions matching TRBD1. Trimming removed 0 bases from V and 8 bases from J; junction bases left unmatched: 6. Germline CDR1 is MGHRA and CDR2 is YSYEKL. The CDR3 has 16 residues. Here the CDR3 reads CASSQEDRGLVDEQFF. The CDR3 coding sequence is TGCGCCAGCAGCCAAGAGGACAGGGGGCTAGTCGATGAGCAGTTCTTC.

The CDR3 loop is CASRVTSGNQETQYF. CDR3 coding DNA: TGCGCCAGCAGAGTGACTAGCGGCAACCAAGAGACCCAGTACTTC. The rearrangement links TRBV4-3 to TRBJ2-5; 9 positions match TRBD2. This CDR3 has 15 amino acids. Trimming took 6 bases from V and 0 from J; bases not matched to a gene: 5. Germline V gene sequence: CDR1 LGHNA, CDR2 YSLEER.

Here the CDR3 DNA reads TGTGCCAGCAGCTCCAGGGGCTCCTACGAGCAGTACTTC. Its translation is CASSSRGSYEQYF. The V call is TRBV11-3, the J call TRBJ2-7, with D possibly being TRBD1 (6 bases). CDR1 and CDR2 (germline): SGHNT, YENEEA. Trimming pared 4 bases from V and 0 bases from J, leaving 7 bases between. The CDR3 is made up of 13 amino acids.

The chain joins TRBV5-5 to TRBJ2-7; tentatively, D is TRBD1 (6 bases). The CDR3 has 12 residues. Germline loops: CDR1 SGHKS, CDR2 YYEKEE (reference sequence). Trimming removed 4 bases from V and 3 bases from J, with 8 bases in between. The CDR3 here is CASSSRGYEQYF. In DNA, the CDR3 is TGTGCCAGCAGCAGCAGGGGCTACGAGCAGTACTTC.

This sequence joins TRBV27 and TRBJ2-7; D remains ambiguous. CDR1 and CDR2 (germline): MNHEY, SMNVEV (reference sequence). This CDR3 contains 13 residues. With 3 bases removed from V and 2 bases from J, the gap between germline ends came to 8 bases. This CDR3 is CASSFGQAYEQYF. CDR3 bases: TGTGCCAGCAGTTTTGGGCAGGCCTACGAGCAGTACTTC.

J is TRBJ2-1 and V is TRBV7-2, with TRBD1 as a possible D gene (6 bases). Per the germline V gene, CDR1 is SGHTA and CDR2 is FQGNSA. Trimming stripped 5 bases from V and 4 bases from J, with 21 bases between. This CDR3 is 17 amino acids long. The CDR3 reads CASSPHAGEFRYNEQFF. CDR3 nucleotides: TGTGCCAGCAGCCCTCATGCAGGGGAATTTCGGTACAATGAGCAGTTCTTC.

CDR3 amino acids: CASSSVSTGELFF. CDR3 sequence (DNA): TGTGCCAGCAGCTCGGTTAGCACCGGGGAGCTGTTTTTT. The chain has TRBV5-6 and TRBJ2-2, with D unclear. V was shortened by 3 bases and J by 4 bases, with 7 bases between the two germline ends. The CDR3 covers 13 residues. The germline CDR1 and CDR2 sequences are SGHDT and YYEEEE.

The chain is built from TRBV19 and TRBJ1-4; D may be TRBD1 (6 bases). Germline lookup yields CDR1 LNHDA and CDR2 SQIVND (reference sequence). The CDR3 length is 14 residues. Trimming took off 6 bases at V and 7 bases at J, with 15 bases between the two ends. The CDR3 spells CASSQSGHTEKLFF. As DNA, the CDR3 is TGTGCCAGTAGCCAATCGGGACACACTGAAAAACTGTTTTTT.

A few counts support this clone. The V call is TRBV28, the J call TRBJ1-2; D unresolved. Per the germline V gene, CDR1 is MDHEN and CDR2 is SYDVKM. The V gene lost 8 bases and the J gene lost 6 bases, with 7 bases spanning the gap. This CDR3 is built from 10 residues. The DNA for the CDR3 is TGTGCCAGCGAATTGCATGGCTACACCTTC. Protein: CASELHGYTF.

The chain recombines TRBV2 with TRBJ2-1, with D tentatively TRBD1 (6 bases). Germline V lookup: CDR1 SNHLY, CDR2 FYNNEI. Trimming pared 2 bases from V and 7 bases from J, leaving 9 bases between. CDR3 length equals 13 residues. This CDR3 reads CASSEYRVNEQFF. CDR3 DNA sequence: TGTGCCAGCAGTGAATACAGGGTTAATGAGCAGTTCTTC.

The chain employs TRBV25-1 and TRBJ2-3, with a tentative D call TRBD2 (5 bases). The germline V gene encodes CDR1 MGHDK and CDR2 SYGVNS. V gave up 4 bases and J gave up 0 bases, with 14 bases separating them. The length of the CDR3 is 16 residues. CDR3: CASSVTRDSSTDTQYF. CDR3 nucleotides: TGTGCCAGCAGTGTTACTAGGGATTCTAGCACAGATACGCAGTATTTT.

This rearrangement joins TRBV6-6 to TRBJ2-7, with TRBD1 matching over 7 bases. Germline loops: CDR1 MNHNY, CDR2 SVGAGI (reference sequence). The trim removed 3 bases at V and 0 bases at J, leaving 2 bases unmatched. The CDR3 has 14 residues. CDR3 nucleotide sequence: TGTGCCAGCAGTTATTCAGGGGGCTCCTACGAGCAGTACTTC. This gives the protein CASSYSGGSYEQYF.

The J gene is TRBJ1-2, the V gene TRBV28, with 8 bases aligning to TRBD1. The V gene's germline CDR1 is MDHEN and CDR2 SYDVKM. Losses at the gene ends were 7 bases for V and 6 bases for J; bases not matched to a gene: 13. The CDR3 has 15 residues. The CDR3 DNA is TGTGCCAGCACCACACCCCCCCAGGGGGCGAATGGCTACACCTTC. Its protein is CASTTPPQGANGYTF.

The chain employs TRBV2 and TRBJ2-2; a possible D gene is TRBD1 (6 bases). Germline lookup yields CDR1 SNHLY and CDR2 FYNNEI. Trimming shortened V by 4 bases and J by 8 bases, and 17 bases separated the two germline ends. CDR3 length equals 15 residues. The CDR3: CASSVTGLLLGELFF. Here the CDR3 DNA reads TGTGCCAGCAGTGTAACAGGGCTATTGCTGGGGGAGCTGTTTTTT.